What follows are 21 T cell receptor beta chains derived from one specimen sequenced in a study of cytomegalovirus exposure and HLA in healthy donors. Clones were sequenced by immunoSEQ multiplex PCR, and TCRdb holds only the in-frame ones, with some missing. The top ten hold approximately 1.1% of the sample, which has 90,000 to 100,000 clones, about 94% seen once. Sequenced material: PBMCs. The receptor set was obtained from a woman under 40 in good health and CMV-seropositive.

The CDR3 protein is CASSLAPSGTYNEQFF. CDR3 in DNA: TGTGCCAGCAGCTTAGCCCCCTCCGGGACCTACAATGAGCAGTTCTTC. This sequence joins TRBV13 and TRBJ2-1; TRBD2 might be the D (5 bases). CDR1 PRHDT and CDR2 FYEKMQ come from the germline V gene (reference sequence). V was clipped by 1 base and J by 2 bases, with 12 bases between them. CDR3 length: 16 residues. Combining the CDR3 with reference TRBV13 and TRBJ2-1 gives the whole variable domain AAGVIQSPRHLIKEKRETATLKCYPIPRHDTVYWYQQGPGQDPQFLISFYEKMQSDKGSIPDRFSAQQFSDYHSELNMSSLELGDSALYFCASSLAPSGTYNEQFFGPGTRLTVL.

The rearrangement joins TRBV19 to TRBJ1-1, with D possibly matching TRBD1 (6 bases). V was trimmed by 6 bases and J by 0 bases, leaving 11 bases between them. Germline CDR1 reads LNHDA; CDR2 reads SQIVND (reference sequence). This CDR3 comprises 14 residues. The CDR3 loop is CASRPQGLNTEAFF. The CDR3 bases are TGTGCCAGTAGGCCACAGGGACTGAACACTGAAGCTTTCTTT.

The V call is TRBV27, the J call TRBJ1-3, with D tentatively TRBD1 (6 bases). The CDR3 sequence is 16 residues long. Trimming cost V 4 bases and J 2 bases, with 15 bases left between them. Germline V lookup: CDR1 MNHEY, CDR2 SMNVEV (reference sequence). The CDR3 reads CASSSRLSGAGNTIYF. The CDR3 nucleotides are TGTGCCAGCAGTTCGAGACTTTCAGGGGCTGGAAACACCATATATTTT.

The chain links TRBV15 to TRBJ2-7; possibly TRBD2 for D (5 bases). Germline values: CDR1 LNHNV, CDR2 YYDKDF (reference sequence). The CDR3 is 15 residues long. Between the trimmed V and J ends, which lost 1 base and 0 bases, there was a span of 10 bases. The CDR3 nucleotides read TGTGCCACCAGCAGAGTGCCGGGAAACTCCTACGAGCAGTACTTC. It yields the protein CATSRVPGNSYEQYF.

The chain is built from TRBV28 and TRBJ1-5; TRBD1 agrees at 8 bases. Germline CDR1 reads MDHEN; CDR2 reads SYDVKM. V was pared by 7 bases and J by 6 bases, with 8 bases of the junction left unmatched. The CDR3 is made up of 14 amino acids. The CDR3 protein is CASTFSGGPQPQHF. CDR3 sequence (DNA): TGTGCCAGCACCTTCTCAGGGGGCCCTCAGCCCCAGCATTTT.

The CDR3 here is CAISGSGNGYEQYF. The DNA of the CDR3 is TGTGCCATCAGTGGATCAGGGAACGGCTACGAGCAGTACTTC. The chain has TRBV10-3 and TRBJ2-7, with D possibly being TRBD1 (5 bases). Germline V lookup: CDR1 ENHRY, CDR2 SYGVKD. The CDR3 is made up of 14 amino acids. The ends were cut back, 4 bases at V and 3 bases at J, with 13 bases in the middle.

The chain joins TRBV11-2 to TRBJ2-7; 9 bases are a match to TRBD2. Germline V lookup: CDR1 SGHAT, CDR2 FQNNGV. CDR3 length equals 14 residues. V lost 1 base to trimming and J lost 6 bases; unmatched junction nucleotides: 4. CDR3 region: CASSLVAGGGEQYF. The CDR3 nucleotides are TGTGCCAGCAGCTTAGTTGCGGGAGGGGGCGAGCAGTACTTC.

The chain employs TRBV5-8 and TRBJ1-1, with a possible D match to TRBD1 (6 bases). CDR3 size: 15 residues. Trimming stripped 0 bases from V and 1 base from J, with 10 bases between. CDR1 SGHTS and CDR2 YDEGEE come from the germline V gene. CDR3 bases: TGTGCCAGCAGCTTGGAGGACAGAAAGAACACTGAAGCTTTCTTT. Its translation is CASSLEDRKNTEAFF.

The V call is TRBV15, the J call TRBJ2-1; TRBD1 matches at 9 bases. The CDR3 totals 16 residues. The J segment lost 7 bases and the V segment lost 3 bases, leaving 10 bases of the junction unmatched. Germline V gene lookup returns CDR1 LNHNV and CDR2 YYDKDF (reference sequence). For the CDR3, the DNA is TGTGCCACCAGCAGTGTGCGGGACAGGGACTTTAATGAGCAGTTCTTC. Translation gives CATSSVRDRDFNEQFF.

This chain uses TRBV23-1 with TRBJ2-7; D perhaps matches TRBD1 (6 bases). TRBV23-1 is treated as an ORF (open reading frame) with a function not yet certain. The length of the CDR3 is 11 residues. V gave up 11 bases and J gave up 5 bases, with 13 bases separating them. CDR3 amino acids: CAGETGNEQYF. The CDR3 DNA reads as TGCGCCGGTGAAACAGGGAACGAGCAGTACTTC.

The chain employs TRBV5-1 and TRBJ2-2, with 13 bases identical to TRBD2. Per the germline V gene, CDR1 is SGHRS and CDR2 is YFSETQ. CDR3 length: 17 residues. V lost 0 bases, J lost 3 bases, and 2 bases stayed unmatched. The CDR3 spells CASSLGLAGGDTGELFF. The CDR3 DNA reads as TGCGCCAGCAGCTTGGGACTAGCGGGAGGAGACACCGGGGAGCTGTTTTTT. The full variable domain, in which reference TRBV5-1 and TRBJ2-2 provide the parts outside the CDR3, is KAGVTQTPRYLIKTRGQQVTLSCSPISGHRSVSWYQQTPGQGLQFLFEYFSETQRNKGNFPGRFSGRQFSNSRSEMNVSTLELGDSALYLCASSLGLAGGDTGELFFGEGSRLTVL.

This chain links TRBV6-5 with TRBJ1-4; D gene ambiguous. Trimming pared 0 bases from V and 0 bases from J, leaving 8 bases between. CDR3 length equals 16 residues. CDR1 and CDR2 from the germline V gene are MNHEY and SVGAGI. CDR3 DNA sequence: TGTGCCAGCAGTTACTCCCCACAAGCAACTAATGAAAAACTGTTTTTT. Protein product: CASSYSPQATNEKLFF.

The V gene is TRBV2, the J gene TRBJ2-7; 12 positions match TRBD1. Germline trimming cut 5 bases from V and 4 bases from J; bases unmatched to any gene: 9. The CDR3 is 16 amino acids. From germline, CDR1 is SNHLY and CDR2 FYNNEI. CDR3: CASSPWGTGGTYEQYF. The CDR3 DNA is TGTGCCAGCAGTCCCTGGGGGACAGGGGGCACTTACGAGCAGTACTTC.

This rearrangement joins TRBV4-1 to TRBJ1-2; D remains ambiguous. Trimming stripped 5 bases from V and 2 bases from J, with 18 bases between. The V gene's germline CDR1 is MGHRA and CDR2 YSYEKL. This CDR3 comprises 16 residues. In nucleotides, the CDR3 is TGCGCCAGCAGCTCCAGGCCACAGAAGTCGAACTATGGCTACACCTTC. Its translation is CASSSRPQKSNYGYTF.

The chain has TRBV6-1 and TRBJ1-2; possible D gene TRBD1, 5 bases. From germline, CDR1 is MNHNS and CDR2 SASEGT. V dropped 3 bases and J dropped 9 bases, with 14 bases sitting between them. This CDR3 comprises 13 residues. CDR3 amino acids: CASSETGGLSYTF. The CDR3 DNA reads TGTGCCAGCAGTGAGACTGGGGGGTTAAGCTACACCTTC.

The chain recombines TRBV2 with TRBJ1-2; 10 nucleotides line up with TRBD1. Trimming took 6 bases from V and 0 from J; bases not matched to a gene: 1. The CDR3 extends over 14 amino acids. Germline V CDR1 and CDR2: SNHLY, FYNNEI. The CDR3 DNA reads TGTGCCAGCAGCGGACAGGGGGCTAACTATGGCTACACCTTC. This codes for CASSGQGANYGYTF.

This chain joins TRBV28 and TRBJ2-5; D perhaps matches TRBD1 (5 bases). Trimming took off 5 bases at V and 5 bases at J, with 15 bases between the two ends. In germline, CDR1 is MDHEN, CDR2 SYDVKM. The CDR3 has 14 residues. CDR3 amino acids: CASSPRQGYETQYF. The CDR3 DNA is TGTGCCAGCAGTCCCCGGCAGGGCTATGAGACCCAGTACTTC. The full variable domain, its missing parts supplied by reference TRBV28 and TRBJ2-5, is DVKVTQSSRYLVKRTGEKVFLECVQDMDHENMFWYRQDPGLGLRLIYFSYDVKMKEKGDIPEGYSVSREKKERFSLILESASTNQTSMYLCASSPRQGYETQYFGPGTRLLVL.

The V gene is TRBV6-5, the J gene TRBJ2-1, with 9 bases aligning to TRBD2. This CDR3 has 16 residues. With V trimmed by 2 bases and J by 8 bases, 10 bases remained unmatched. Germline V lookup: CDR1 MNHEY, CDR2 SVGAGI. CDR3 protein: CASSYVSGTSSHEQFF. The CDR3 DNA is TGTGCCAGCAGTTACGTGTCCGGGACTAGCAGTCATGAGCAGTTCTTC.

This clone has a single count. The chain couples TRBV29-1 to TRBJ2-1, with D possibly matching TRBD2 (6 bases). The germline V gene has CDR1 SQVTM and CDR2 ANQGSEA. Trimming cost V 8 bases and J 7 bases, with 18 bases left between them. CDR3 length equals 13 residues. The CDR3 nucleotides are TGCAGCTTCAGACTAGAATTGTTTAATGAGCAGTTCTTC. Protein sequence: CSFRLELFNEQFF.

In this sample, this clone turned up once. This chain links TRBV29-1 with TRBJ2-1; 8 bases agree with TRBD1. Germline V gene sequence: CDR1 SQVTM, CDR2 ANQGSEA. Unmatched junction bases numbered 13, after V lost 7 bases and J lost 8 bases. The CDR3 runs to 14 residues. The CDR3 region has the DNA TGCAGCGGTGCCGGGACAGGAGGGGTTCATGAGCAGTTCTTC. Protein: CSGAGTGGVHEQFF.

V and J are TRBV4-3 and TRBJ2-7, with 9 nucleotides matching TRBD2. V lost 4 bases, J lost 3 bases, and 16 bases stayed unmatched. The length of the CDR3 is 18 residues. Germline V gene data show CDR1 as LGHNA and CDR2 as YSLEER. The CDR3 DNA follows: TGCGCCAGCAGCCGGGAACCCCCTGGTAGCGGGAGAATCTACGAGCAGTACTTC. It is translated as CASSREPPGSGRIYEQYF.